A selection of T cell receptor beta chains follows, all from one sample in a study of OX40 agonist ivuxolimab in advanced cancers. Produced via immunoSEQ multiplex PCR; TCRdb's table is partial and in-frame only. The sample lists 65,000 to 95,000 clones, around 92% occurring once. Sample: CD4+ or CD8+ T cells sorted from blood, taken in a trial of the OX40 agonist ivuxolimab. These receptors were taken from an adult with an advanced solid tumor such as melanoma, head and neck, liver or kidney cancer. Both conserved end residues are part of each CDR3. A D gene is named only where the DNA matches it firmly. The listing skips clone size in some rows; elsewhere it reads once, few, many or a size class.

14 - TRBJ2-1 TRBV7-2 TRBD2 CASSSSGAYNEQFF TGTGCCAGCAGCTCTAGCGGGGCCTACAATGAGCAGTTCTTC
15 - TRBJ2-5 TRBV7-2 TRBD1 CASSPGTGRQETQYF TGTGCCAGCAGCCCCGGGACAGGGAGACAAGAGACCCAGTACTTC
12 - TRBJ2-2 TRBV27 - CAVRRNTGELFF TGTGCCGTGCGGAGGAACACCGGGGAGCTGTTTTTT
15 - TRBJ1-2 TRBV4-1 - CASSRTDAPNYGYTF TGCGCCAGCAGTCGGACAGACGCCCCTAACTATGGCTACACCTTC
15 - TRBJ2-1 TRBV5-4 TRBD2 CASSRLAGVGNEQFF TGTGCCAGCAGCCGACTAGCGGGAGTAGGGAATGAGCAGTTCTTC
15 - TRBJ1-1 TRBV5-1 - CASSLMVRMDTEAFF TGCGCCAGCAGCTTAATGGTCAGGATGGACACTGAAGCTTTCTTT
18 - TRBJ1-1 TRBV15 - CATSRDGFGGAGNTEAFF TGTGCCACCAGCAGAGATGGGTTCGGGGGGGCCGGGAACACTGAAGCTTTCTTT
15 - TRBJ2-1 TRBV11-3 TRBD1 CASSLQGAAYNEQFF TGTGCCAGCAGTTTACAGGGGGCAGCCTACAATGAGCAGTTCTTC
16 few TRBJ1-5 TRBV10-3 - CAISVGDRWGNQPQHF TGTGCCATCAGTGTGGGCGACCGGTGGGGCAATCAGCCCCAGCATTTT
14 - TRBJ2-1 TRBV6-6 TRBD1 CASTYRGGLHEQFF TGTGCCAGCACGTACAGGGGTGGGCTCCATGAGCAGTTCTTC
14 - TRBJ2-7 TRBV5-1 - CASSLAGGGYEQYF TGCGCCAGCAGCTTGGCAGGGGGAGGGTACGAGCAGTACTTC
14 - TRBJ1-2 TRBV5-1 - CASSLEQGNYGYTF TGCGCCAGCAGCTTGGAGCAGGGAAACTATGGCTACACCTTC
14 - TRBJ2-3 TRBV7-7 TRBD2 CAIPSGRTTDTQYF TGTGCTATCCCGAGCGGGAGAACGACAGATACGCAGTATTTT
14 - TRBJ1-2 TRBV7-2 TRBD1 CASSRDRGSEGYTF TGTGCCAGCAGCCGGGACAGGGGATCTGAAGGCTACACCTTC
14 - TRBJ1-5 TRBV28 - CASRSGGLNQPQHF TGTGCCAGCAGATCGGGGGGGCTAAATCAGCCCCAGCATTTT
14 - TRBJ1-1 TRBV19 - CASIRGGGNPEAFF TGTGCCAGTATAAGGGGAGGAGGGAACCCTGAAGCTTTCTTT